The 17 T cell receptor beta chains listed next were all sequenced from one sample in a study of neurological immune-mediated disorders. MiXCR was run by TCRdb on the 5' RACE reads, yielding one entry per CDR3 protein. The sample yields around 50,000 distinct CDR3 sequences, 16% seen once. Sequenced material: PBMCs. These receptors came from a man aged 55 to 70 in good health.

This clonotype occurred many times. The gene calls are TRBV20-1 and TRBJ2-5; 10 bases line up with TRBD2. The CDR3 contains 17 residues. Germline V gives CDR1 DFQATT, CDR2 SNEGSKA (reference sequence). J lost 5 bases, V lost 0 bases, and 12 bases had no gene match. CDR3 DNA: TGCAGTGCTAGAGATGATTCCCCGACTAGCGGGTGGGAGACCCAGTACTTC. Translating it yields CSARDDSPTSGWETQYF.

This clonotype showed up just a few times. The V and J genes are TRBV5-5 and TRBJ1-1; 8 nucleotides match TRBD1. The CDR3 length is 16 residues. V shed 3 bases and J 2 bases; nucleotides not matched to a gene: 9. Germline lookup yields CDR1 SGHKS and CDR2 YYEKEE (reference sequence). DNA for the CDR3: TGTGCCAGCAGCTCCGGACAGGGAAGGAAAAACACTGAAGCTTTCTTT. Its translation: CASSSGQGRKNTEAFF.

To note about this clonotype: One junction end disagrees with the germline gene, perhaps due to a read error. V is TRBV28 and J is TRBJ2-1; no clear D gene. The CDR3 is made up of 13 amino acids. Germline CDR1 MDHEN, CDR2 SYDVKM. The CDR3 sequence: CANSFVGRSEQFF. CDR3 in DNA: TGTGCCAACAGTTTTGTAGGAAGGAGTGAGCAGTTCTTC.

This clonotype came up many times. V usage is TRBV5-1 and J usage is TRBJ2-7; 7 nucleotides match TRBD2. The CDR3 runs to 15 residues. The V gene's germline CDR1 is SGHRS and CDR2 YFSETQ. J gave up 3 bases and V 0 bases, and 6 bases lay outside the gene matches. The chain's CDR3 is CASSLDASGNYEQYF. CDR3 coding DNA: TGCGCCAGCAGCTTGGACGCTAGCGGCAACTACGAGCAGTACTTC.

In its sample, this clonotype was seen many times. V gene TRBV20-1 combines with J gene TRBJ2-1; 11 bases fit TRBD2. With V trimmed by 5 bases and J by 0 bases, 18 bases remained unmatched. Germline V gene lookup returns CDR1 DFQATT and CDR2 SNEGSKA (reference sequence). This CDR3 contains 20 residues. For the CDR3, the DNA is TGCAGTGCTCCCACCGTATTAGGGCTAGCGGGAGGCCGCTCCTACAATGAGCAGTTCTTC. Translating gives CSAPTVLGLAGGRSYNEQFF.

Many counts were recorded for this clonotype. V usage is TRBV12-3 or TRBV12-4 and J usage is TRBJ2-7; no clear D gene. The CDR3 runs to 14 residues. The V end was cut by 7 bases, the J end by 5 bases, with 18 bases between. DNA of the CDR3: TGTGCCAGCACCCTAAGGGCCCCTCGGAACGAGCAGTACTTC. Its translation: CASTLRAPRNEQYF.

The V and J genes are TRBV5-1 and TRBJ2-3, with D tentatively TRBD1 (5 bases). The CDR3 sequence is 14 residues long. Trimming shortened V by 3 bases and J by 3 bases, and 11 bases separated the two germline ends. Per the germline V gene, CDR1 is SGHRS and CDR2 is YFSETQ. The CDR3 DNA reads TGCGCCAGCAGCTCAGGGTTTGGGACAGATACGCAGTATTTT. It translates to CASSSGFGTDTQYF.

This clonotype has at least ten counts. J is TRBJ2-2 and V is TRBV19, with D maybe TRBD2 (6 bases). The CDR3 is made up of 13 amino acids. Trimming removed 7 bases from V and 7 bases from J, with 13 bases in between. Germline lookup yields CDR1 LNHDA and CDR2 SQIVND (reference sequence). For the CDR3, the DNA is TGTGCCAGTATCATCGGGCGGGGCGGGGAGCTGTTTTTT. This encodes CASIIGRGGELFF. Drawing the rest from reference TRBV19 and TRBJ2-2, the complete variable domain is DGGITQSPKYLFRKEGQNVTLSCEQNLNHDAMYWYRQDPGQGLRLIYYSQIVNDFQKGDIAEGYSVSREKKESFPLTVTSAQKNPTAFYLCASIIGRGGELFFGEGSRLTVL.

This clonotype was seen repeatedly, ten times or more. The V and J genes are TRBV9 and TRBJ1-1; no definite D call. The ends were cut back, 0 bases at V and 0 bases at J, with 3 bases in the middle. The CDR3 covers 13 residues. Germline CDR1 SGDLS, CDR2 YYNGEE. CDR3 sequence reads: CASSVDVNTEAFF. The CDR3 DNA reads TGTGCCAGCAGCGTAGATGTGAACACTGAAGCTTTCTTT.

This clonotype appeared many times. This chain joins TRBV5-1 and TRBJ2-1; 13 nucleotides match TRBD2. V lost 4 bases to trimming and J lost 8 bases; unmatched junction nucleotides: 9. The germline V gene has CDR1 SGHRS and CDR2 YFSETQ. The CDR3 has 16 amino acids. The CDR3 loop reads CASSAGLAGARHEQFF. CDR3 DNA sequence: TGCGCCAGCAGCGCCGGACTAGCGGGGGCGAGGCATGAGCAGTTCTTC.

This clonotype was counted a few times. CDR3 sequence reads: CATSDSRRNNEQFF. DNA for the CDR3: TGTGCCACCAGTGATTCGCGCAGAAACAATGAGCAGTTCTTC. The chain employs TRBV24-1 and TRBJ2-1; D is ambiguous. Germline V gives CDR1 KGHDR, CDR2 SFDVKD. V was clipped by 2 bases and J by 5 bases, with 9 bases between them. CDR3 length: 14 residues.

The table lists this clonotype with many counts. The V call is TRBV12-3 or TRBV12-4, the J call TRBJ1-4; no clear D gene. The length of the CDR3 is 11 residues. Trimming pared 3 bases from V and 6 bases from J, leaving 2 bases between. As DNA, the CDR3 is TGTGCCAGCAGTTTGGATGAAAAACTGTTTTTT. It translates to CASSLDEKLFF.

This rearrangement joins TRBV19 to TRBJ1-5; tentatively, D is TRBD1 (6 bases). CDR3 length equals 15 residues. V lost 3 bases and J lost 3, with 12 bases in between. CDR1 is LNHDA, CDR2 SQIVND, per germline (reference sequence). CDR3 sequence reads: CASSIIQGNNQPQHF. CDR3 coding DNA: TGTGCCAGTAGTATTATTCAGGGGAACAATCAGCCCCAGCATTTT. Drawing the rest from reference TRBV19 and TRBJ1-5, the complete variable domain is DGGITQSPKYLFRKEGQNVTLSCEQNLNHDAMYWYRQDPGQGLRLIYYSQIVNDFQKGDIAEGYSVSREKKESFPLTVTSAQKNPTAFYLCASSIIQGNNQPQHFGDGTRLSIL.

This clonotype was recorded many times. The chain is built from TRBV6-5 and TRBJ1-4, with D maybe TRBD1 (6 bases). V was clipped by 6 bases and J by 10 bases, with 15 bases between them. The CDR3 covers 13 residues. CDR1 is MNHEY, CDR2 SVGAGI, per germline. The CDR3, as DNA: TGTGCCAGCAGCATAGGGACACCTGGAAAACTGTTTTTT. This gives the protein CASSIGTPGKLFF.

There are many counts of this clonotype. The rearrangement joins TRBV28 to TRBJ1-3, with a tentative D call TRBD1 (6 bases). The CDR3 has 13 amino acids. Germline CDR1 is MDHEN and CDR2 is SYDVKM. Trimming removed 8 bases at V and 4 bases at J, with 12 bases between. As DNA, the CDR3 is TGTGCCAGCGCCAGCGGGGGCGGAAACACCATATATTTT. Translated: CASASGGGNTIYF.

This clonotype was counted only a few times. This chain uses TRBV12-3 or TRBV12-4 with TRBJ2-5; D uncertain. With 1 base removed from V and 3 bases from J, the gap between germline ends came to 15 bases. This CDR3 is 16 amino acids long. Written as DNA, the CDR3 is TGTGCCAGCAGTTTAGGCCTCGGACCGGTTAAAGAGACCCAGTACTTC. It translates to CASSLGLGPVKETQYF.

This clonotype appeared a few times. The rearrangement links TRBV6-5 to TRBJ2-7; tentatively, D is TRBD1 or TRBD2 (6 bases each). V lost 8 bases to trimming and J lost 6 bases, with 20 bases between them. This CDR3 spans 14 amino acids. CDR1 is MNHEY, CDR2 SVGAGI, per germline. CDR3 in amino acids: CASLGGLPLAEQYF. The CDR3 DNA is TGTGCCAGCCTGGGGGGCCTTCCCCTTGCCGAGCAGTACTTC.